This TCR beta chain was captured by sequencing in a study of T cell responses to AZD1222 COVID-19 vaccine. The study's findings and limits: Distributed over spike, vaccine-associated CD4 TCRs predominated at 160-218 and 743-854. All repertoire sampling was performed exclusively after the peak T cell response.

Libraries were prepared by immunoSEQ multiplex PCR; TCRdb keeps only in-frame clonotypes and omits some of them. This table has under 200,000 clones, 80% to 95% appearing once. A remark on this clone: Its cognate antigen is unknown.

Germline assignment: CDR1 SGHRS and CDR2 YFSETQ. V shed 0 bases and J shed 4 bases, with 16 bases lying between them. The CDR3 is made up of 16 amino acids. V gene TRBV5-1 combines with J gene TRBJ1-2, with a weak D call TRBD1 (6 bases). The sequencing here drew on peripheral blood, taken on day 0 of AZD1222 vaccination. This TCR came from an adult in good health. The CDR3 protein is CASSLDAPIGGYGYTF. The CDR3, as DNA: TGCGCCAGCAGCTTGGATGCGCCTATAGGGGGCTATGGCTACACCTTC.